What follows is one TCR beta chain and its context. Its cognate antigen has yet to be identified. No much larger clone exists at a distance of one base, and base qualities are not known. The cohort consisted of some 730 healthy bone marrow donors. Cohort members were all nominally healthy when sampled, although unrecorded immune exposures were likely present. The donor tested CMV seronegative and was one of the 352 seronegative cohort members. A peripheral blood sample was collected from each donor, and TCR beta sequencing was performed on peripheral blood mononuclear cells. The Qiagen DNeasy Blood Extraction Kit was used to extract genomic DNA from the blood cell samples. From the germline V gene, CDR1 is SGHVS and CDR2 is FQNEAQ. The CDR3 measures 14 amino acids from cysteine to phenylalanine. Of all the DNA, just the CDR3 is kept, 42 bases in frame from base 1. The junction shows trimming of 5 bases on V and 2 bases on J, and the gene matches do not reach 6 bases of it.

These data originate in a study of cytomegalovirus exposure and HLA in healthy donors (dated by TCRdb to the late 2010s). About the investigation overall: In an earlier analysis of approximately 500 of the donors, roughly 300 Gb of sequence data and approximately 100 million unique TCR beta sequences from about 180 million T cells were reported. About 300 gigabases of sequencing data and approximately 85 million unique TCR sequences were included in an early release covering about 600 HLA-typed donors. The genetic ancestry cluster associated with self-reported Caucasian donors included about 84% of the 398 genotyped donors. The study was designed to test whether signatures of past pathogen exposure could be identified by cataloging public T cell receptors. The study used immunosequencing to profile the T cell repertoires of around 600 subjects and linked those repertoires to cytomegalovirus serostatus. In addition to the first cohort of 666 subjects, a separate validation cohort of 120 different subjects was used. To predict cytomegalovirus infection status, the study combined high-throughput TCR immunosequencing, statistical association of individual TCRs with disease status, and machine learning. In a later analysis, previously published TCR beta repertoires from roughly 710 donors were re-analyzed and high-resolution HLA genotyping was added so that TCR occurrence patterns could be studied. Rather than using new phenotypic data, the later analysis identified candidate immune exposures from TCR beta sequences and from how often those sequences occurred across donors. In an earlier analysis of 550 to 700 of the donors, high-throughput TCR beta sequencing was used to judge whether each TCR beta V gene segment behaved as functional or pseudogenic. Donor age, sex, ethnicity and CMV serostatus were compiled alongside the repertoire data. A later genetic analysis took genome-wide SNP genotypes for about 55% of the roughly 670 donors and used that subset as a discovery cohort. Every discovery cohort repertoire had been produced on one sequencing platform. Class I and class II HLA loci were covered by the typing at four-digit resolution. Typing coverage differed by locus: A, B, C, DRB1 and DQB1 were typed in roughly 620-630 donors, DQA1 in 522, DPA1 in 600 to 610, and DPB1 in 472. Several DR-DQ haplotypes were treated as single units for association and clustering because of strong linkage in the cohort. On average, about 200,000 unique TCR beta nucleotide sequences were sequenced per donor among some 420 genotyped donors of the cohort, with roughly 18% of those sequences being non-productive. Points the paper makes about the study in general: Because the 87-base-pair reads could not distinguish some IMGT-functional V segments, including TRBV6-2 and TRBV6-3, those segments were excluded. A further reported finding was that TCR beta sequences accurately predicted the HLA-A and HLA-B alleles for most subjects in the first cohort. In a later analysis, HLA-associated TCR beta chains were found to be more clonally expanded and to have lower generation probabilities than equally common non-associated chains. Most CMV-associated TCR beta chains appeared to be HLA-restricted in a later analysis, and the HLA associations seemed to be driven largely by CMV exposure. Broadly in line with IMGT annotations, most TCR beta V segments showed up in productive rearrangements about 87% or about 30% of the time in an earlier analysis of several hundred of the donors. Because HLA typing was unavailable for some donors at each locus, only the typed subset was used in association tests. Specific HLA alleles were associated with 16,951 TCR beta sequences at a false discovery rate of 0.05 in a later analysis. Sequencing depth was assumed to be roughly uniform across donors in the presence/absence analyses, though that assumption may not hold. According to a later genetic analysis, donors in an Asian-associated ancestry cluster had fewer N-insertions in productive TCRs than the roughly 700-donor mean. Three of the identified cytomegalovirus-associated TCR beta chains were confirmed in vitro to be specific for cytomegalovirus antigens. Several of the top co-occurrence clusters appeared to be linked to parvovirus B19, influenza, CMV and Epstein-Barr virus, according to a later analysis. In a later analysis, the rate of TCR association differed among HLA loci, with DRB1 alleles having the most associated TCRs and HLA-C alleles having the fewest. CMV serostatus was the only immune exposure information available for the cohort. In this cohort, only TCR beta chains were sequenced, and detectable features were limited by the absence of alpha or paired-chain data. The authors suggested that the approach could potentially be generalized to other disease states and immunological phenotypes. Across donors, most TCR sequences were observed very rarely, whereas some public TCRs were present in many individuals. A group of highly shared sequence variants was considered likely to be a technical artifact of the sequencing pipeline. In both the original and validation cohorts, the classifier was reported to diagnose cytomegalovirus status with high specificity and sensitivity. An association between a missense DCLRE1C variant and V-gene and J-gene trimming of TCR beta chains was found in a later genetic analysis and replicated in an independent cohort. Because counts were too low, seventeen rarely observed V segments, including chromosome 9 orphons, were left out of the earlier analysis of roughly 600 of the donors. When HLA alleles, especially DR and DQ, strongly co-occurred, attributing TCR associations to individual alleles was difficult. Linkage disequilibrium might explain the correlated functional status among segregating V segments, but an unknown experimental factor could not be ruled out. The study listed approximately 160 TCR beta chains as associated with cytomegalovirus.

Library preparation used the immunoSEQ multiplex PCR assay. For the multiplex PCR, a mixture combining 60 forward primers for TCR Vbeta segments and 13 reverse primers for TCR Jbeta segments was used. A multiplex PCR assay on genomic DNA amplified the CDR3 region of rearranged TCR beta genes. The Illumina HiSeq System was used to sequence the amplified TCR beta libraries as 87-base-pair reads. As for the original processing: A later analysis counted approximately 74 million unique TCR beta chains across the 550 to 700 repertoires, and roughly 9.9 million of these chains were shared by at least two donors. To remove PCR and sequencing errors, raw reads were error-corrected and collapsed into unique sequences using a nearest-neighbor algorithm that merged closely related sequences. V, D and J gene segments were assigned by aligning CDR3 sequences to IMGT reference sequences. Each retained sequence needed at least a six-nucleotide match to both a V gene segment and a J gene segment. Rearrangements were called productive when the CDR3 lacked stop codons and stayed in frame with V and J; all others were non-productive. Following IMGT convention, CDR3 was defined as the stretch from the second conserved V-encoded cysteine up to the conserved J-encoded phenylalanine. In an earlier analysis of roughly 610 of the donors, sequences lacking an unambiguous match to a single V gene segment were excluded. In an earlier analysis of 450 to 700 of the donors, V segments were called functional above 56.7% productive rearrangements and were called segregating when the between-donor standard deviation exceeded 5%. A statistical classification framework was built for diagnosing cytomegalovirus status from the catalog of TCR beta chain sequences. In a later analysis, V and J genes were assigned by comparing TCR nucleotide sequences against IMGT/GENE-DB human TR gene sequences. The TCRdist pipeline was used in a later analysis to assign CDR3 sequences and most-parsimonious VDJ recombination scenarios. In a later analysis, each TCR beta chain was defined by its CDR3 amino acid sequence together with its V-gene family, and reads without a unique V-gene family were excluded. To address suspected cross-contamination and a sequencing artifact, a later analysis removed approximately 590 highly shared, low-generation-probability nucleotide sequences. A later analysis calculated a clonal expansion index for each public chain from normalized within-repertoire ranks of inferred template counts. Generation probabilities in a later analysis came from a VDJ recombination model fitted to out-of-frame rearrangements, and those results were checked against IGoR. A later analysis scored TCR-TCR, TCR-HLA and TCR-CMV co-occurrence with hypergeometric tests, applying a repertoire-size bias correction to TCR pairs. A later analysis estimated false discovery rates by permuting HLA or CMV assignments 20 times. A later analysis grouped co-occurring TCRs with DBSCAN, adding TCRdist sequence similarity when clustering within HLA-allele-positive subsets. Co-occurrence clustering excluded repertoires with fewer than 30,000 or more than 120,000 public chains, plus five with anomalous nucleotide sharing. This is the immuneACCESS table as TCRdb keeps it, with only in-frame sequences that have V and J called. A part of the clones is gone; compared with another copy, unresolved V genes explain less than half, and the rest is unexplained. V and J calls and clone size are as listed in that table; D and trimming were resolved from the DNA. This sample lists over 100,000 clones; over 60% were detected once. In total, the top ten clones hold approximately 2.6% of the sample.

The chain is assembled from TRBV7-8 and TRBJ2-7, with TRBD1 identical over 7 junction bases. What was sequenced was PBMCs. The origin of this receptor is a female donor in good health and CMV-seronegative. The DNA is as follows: TGTGCCAGCAGCGGGACAGAACAGACCTACGAGCAGTACTTC. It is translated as CASSGTEQTYEQYF.